Shown below are 19 T cell receptor beta chains from a single sample sequenced in a study of chemoradiotherapy in HPV16-positive cancers. Profiled with immunoSEQ multiplex PCR; TCRdb holds only in-frame clones, not every one. The sample lists roughly 28,000 clones; approximately 90% were seen once. The sample here was blood, taken from a patient who underwent chemoradiotherapy. All receptors come from a human donor with HPV-associated anogenital cancer.

The chain carries TRBV4-2 and TRBJ1-1; D is undetermined. This CDR3 is 16 amino acids long. Trimming removed 4 bases from V and 4 bases from J, with 19 bases in between. The germline CDR1 and CDR2 sequences are LGHNA and YNFKEQ. The chain's CDR3 is CASSPQERASGTEAFF. The CDR3 DNA is TGTGCCAGCAGCCCTCAGGAGAGGGCGAGCGGCACTGAAGCTTTCTTT.

V and J are TRBV7-2 and TRBJ2-1; 9 nucleotides line up with TRBD1. The CDR3 loop spans 17 amino acids. V was clipped by 5 bases and J by 1 base; unmatched bases: 9. CDR1 SGHTA and CDR2 FQGNSA come from the germline V gene. CDR3 DNA: TGTGCCAGCAGCCCATCGACAGGGGGTAATTCCTACAATGAGCAGTTCTTC. Translating it yields CASSPSTGGNSYNEQFF.

This clone was detected only once. This chain joins TRBV4-3 and TRBJ2-1; D is ambiguous. Germline CDR1 LGHNA, CDR2 YSLEER. The CDR3 consists of 13 residues. V lost 3 bases and J lost 15, with 18 bases in between. The CDR3 DNA follows: TGCGCCAGCAGCCAGGAGCCTGGGCGCCTGCGGTTCTTC. Amino acids: CASSQEPGRLRFF.

The chain links TRBV2 to TRBJ2-2, with D tentatively TRBD2 (5 bases). The CDR3 sequence is 15 residues long. The germline gives CDR1 SNHLY, CDR2 FYNNEI. Between the trimmed V and J ends, which lost 5 bases and 1 base, there was a span of 11 bases. The CDR3 region has the DNA TGTGCCAGCAGTCCCGGGATACTGAACACCGGGGAGCTGTTTTTT. It translates to CASSPGILNTGELFF.

V is TRBV2 and J is TRBJ1-4; possible D gene TRBD1, 5 bases. V lost 6 bases, J lost 14 bases, and 16 bases lay in between. CDR3 length equals 12 residues. Germline-derived CDR1 and CDR2 are SNHLY and FYNNEI. The CDR3 spells CASRPSGNRLFF. The CDR3, as DNA: TGTGCCAGCAGGCCCTCGGGGAACAGGCTGTTTTTT.

This chain connects TRBV12-5 to TRBJ2-7, with unresolved D. V lost 0 bases to trimming and J lost 3 bases, with 9 bases between them. This CDR3 comprises 14 residues. The V gene's germline CDR1 is LGHNT and CDR2 FRNRAP. CDR3 region: CASGLVRLDYEQYF. The DNA of the CDR3 is TGTGCTAGTGGTTTGGTAAGGCTAGACTACGAGCAGTACTTC. Combining the CDR3 with reference TRBV12-5 and TRBJ2-7 gives the whole variable domain DARVTQTPRHKVTEMGQEVTMRCQPILGHNTVFWYRQTMMQGLELLAYFRNRAPLDDSGMPKDRFSAEMPDATLATLKIQPSEPRDSAVYFCASGLVRLDYEQYFGPGTRLTVT.

V and J are TRBV9 and TRBJ2-5; tentative D call: TRBD1 (5 bases). The CDR3 is 15 residues long. The germline V gene encodes CDR1 SGDLS and CDR2 YYNGEE. V was shortened by 2 bases and J by 1 base, with 12 bases between the two germline ends. As DNA, the CDR3 is TGTGCCAGCAGCGTCGGGCAGGGCGGCCAAGAGACCCAGTACTTC. It codes for CASSVGQGGQETQYF.

The gene calls are TRBV7-6 and TRBJ2-3; TRBD2 agrees at 11 bases. The CDR3 runs 16 residues. V shed 5 bases and J 2 bases; nucleotides not matched to a gene: 6. Germline assignment: CDR1 SGHVS and CDR2 FNYEAQ. The DNA for the CDR3 is TGTGCCAGCAGCCCGGGACTAGCGGTGCCCACAGATACGCAGTATTTT. Translation: CASSPGLAVPTDTQYF.

This clone was picked up a small number of times. The chain links TRBV18 to TRBJ2-2; D may correspond to TRBD1 or TRBD2 (6 bases each). V lost 3 bases and J 3 bases, leaving 11 bases between the germline ends. The CDR3 consists of 15 residues. CDR1 and CDR2 (germline): KGHSH, LQKENI. Here the CDR3 reads CASSPSGGDTGELFF. CDR3 bases: TGTGCCAGCTCACCCTCCGGGGGCGACACCGGGGAGCTGTTTTTT. The full variable domain, completed using reference TRBV18 and TRBJ2-2, is NAGVMQNPRHLVRRRGQEARLRCSPMKGHSHVYWYRQLPEEGLKFMVYLQKENIIDESGMPKERFSAEFPKEGPSILRIQQVVRGDSAAYFCASSPSGGDTGELFFGEGSRLTVL.

The gene calls are TRBV18 and TRBJ2-7; D perhaps matches TRBD1 (6 bases). V was trimmed by 1 base and J by 3 bases, leaving 13 bases between them. CDR3 size: 15 residues. Germline lookup yields CDR1 KGHSH and CDR2 LQKENI. DNA for the CDR3: TGTGCCAGCTCACCACTGGCAGGGGTGGACTACGAGCAGTACTTC. Translating it yields CASSPLAGVDYEQYF. Combining the CDR3 with reference TRBV18 and TRBJ2-7 gives the whole variable domain NAGVMQNPRHLVRRRGQEARLRCSPMKGHSHVYWYRQLPEEGLKFMVYLQKENIIDESGMPKERFSAEFPKEGPSILRIQQVVRGDSAAYFCASSPLAGVDYEQYFGPGTRLTVT.

The V and J genes are TRBV13 and TRBJ1-4, with TRBD1 as a possible D gene (5 bases). V lost 2 bases and J lost 10, with 23 bases in between. The CDR3 length is 17 residues. In germline, CDR1 is PRHDT, CDR2 FYEKMQ (reference sequence). This CDR3 is CASSLSPRDHTWGKLFF. In DNA form, the CDR3 reads TGTGCCAGCAGCTTAAGCCCCCGGGACCACACCTGGGGAAAACTGTTTTTT.

The J gene is TRBJ2-7, the V gene TRBV28; 7 nucleotides match TRBD1. J was trimmed by 3 bases and V by 7 bases; bases with no gene match: 9. The CDR3 has 14 amino acids. Germline assignment: CDR1 MDHEN and CDR2 SYDVKM. CDR3 residues: CASNLGGSGYEQYF. DNA of the CDR3: TGTGCCAGCAACCTAGGGGGCTCAGGCTACGAGCAGTACTTC.

V and J are TRBV7-9 and TRBJ2-6; D gene unclear. The germline gives CDR1 SEHNR, CDR2 FQNEAQ (reference sequence). This CDR3 is 17 amino acids long. V lost 3 bases, J lost 2 bases, and 14 bases lay in between. The DNA for the CDR3 is TGTGCCAGCAGCTTGTGGACCCCCAGACCTGGGGCCAACGTCCTGACTTTC. Amino acid sequence: CASSLWTPRPGANVLTF.

The rearrangement joins TRBV7-2 to TRBJ2-7; 9 positions agree with TRBD1. The CDR3 spans 16 residues. From germline, CDR1 is SGHTA and CDR2 FQGNSA. J was trimmed by 10 bases and V by 3 bases; bases with no gene match: 16. This CDR3 is CASSFPPGQGTPPQYF. CDR3 nucleotide sequence: TGTGCCAGCAGCTTCCCCCCTGGACAGGGGACACCCCCCCAGTACTTC.

V gene TRBV29-1 combines with J gene TRBJ2-5; D may be TRBD1 (7 bases). Per the germline V gene, CDR1 is SQVTM and CDR2 is ANQGSEA. V dropped 3 bases and J dropped 2 bases, with 19 bases sitting between them. The CDR3 is made up of 16 amino acids. CDR3 loop: CSVEWAGGPRQETQYF. The CDR3 coding sequence is TGCAGCGTTGAGTGGGCAGGGGGGCCCCGGCAAGAGACCCAGTACTTC.

V and J are TRBV27 and TRBJ2-3; possibly TRBD2 for D (6 bases). Germline loops: CDR1 MNHEY, CDR2 SMNVEV (reference sequence). The CDR3 loop spans 14 amino acids. V was clipped by 2 bases and J by 10 bases, with 16 bases between them. In DNA form, the CDR3 reads TGTGCCAGCAGTTTAACCCCGGAGGGGCCCTCGCAGTATTTT. The encoded protein is CASSLTPEGPSQYF.

This chain links TRBV6-6 with TRBJ2-7, with TRBD1 as a possible D gene (5 bases). V was shortened by 2 bases and J by 1 base, with 9 bases between the two germline ends. CDR3 length: 14 residues. The germline V gene encodes CDR1 MNHNY and CDR2 SVGAGI (reference sequence). The DNA for the CDR3 is TGTGCCAGCAGTTACGAGCAGGGTTCCTACGAGCAGTACTTC. It translates to CASSYEQGSYEQYF.

This rearrangement joins TRBV10-3 to TRBJ1-2; unclear D gene. V was pared by 4 bases and J by 5 bases, with 14 bases between. The germline gives CDR1 ENHRY, CDR2 SYGVKD. The CDR3 consists of 14 residues. CDR3 DNA: TGTGCCATCAGTGGCGGCAGTTTGGCATATGGCTACACCTTC. This sequence encodes CAISGGSLAYGYTF.

This clone was detected once. The gene calls are TRBV18 and TRBJ1-2; 7 nucleotides line up with TRBD1. Germline values: CDR1 KGHSH, CDR2 LQKENI. The CDR3 runs 15 residues. V was pared by 3 bases and J by 3 bases, with 7 bases of the junction left unmatched. The chain's CDR3 is CASSPRDSEYYGYTF. The CDR3 bases are TGTGCCAGCTCACCCCGGGACAGTGAATACTATGGCTACACCTTC.